The next 9 T cell receptor beta chains were all read from a single sample in a study of T-cell reconstitution after alpha-beta-depleted transplantation in children. During its preparation, the TCRbeta library received unique molecular identifiers. TCRdb re-analysed the PCR reads in MiXCR, keeping a single row per CDR3 protein. The data hold hundreds of thousands of distinct CDR3 sequences, with around 13% observed a single time. Sequenced material: PBMCs, taken before TCRalphabeta/CD19-depleted stem cell transplant. The source is a girl aged 2 to 9 with congenital amegakaryocytic thrombocytopenia, due to receive a stem cell transplant.

This clonotype came up a few times. The chain joins TRBV7-8 to TRBJ2-7, with 7 bases lining up with TRBD1. Trimming cost V 5 bases and J 2 bases; bases outside gene matches: 9. The CDR3 extends over 15 amino acids. Germline CDR1 and CDR2: SGHVS and FQNEAQ. The CDR3 reads CASSTYQGQAYEQYF. The CDR3 DNA follows: TGTGCCAGCAGCACATATCAAGGACAGGCCTACGAGCAGTACTTC.

This clonotype was detected many times. The rearrangement links TRBV29-1 to TRBJ2-1, with D possibly matching TRBD2 (5 bases). The CDR3 loop spans 15 amino acids. V dropped 1 base and J dropped 4 bases, with 14 bases sitting between them. CDR1 and CDR2 (germline): SQVTM, ANQGSEA. CDR3 coding DNA: TGCAGCGTTGAAGGGGCGGACTCCGGATACAATGAGCAGTTCTTC. Amino acids: CSVEGADSGYNEQFF.

This clonotype was detected many times. The chain recombines TRBV6-1 with TRBJ1-1, with D unclear. V lost 7 bases and J 2 bases, leaving 17 bases between the germline ends. The CDR3 has 15 residues. The germline CDR1 and CDR2 sequences are MNHNS and SASEGT. CDR3 sequence reads: CASIPSGGVNTEAFF. CDR3 DNA: TGTGCCAGCATCCCCTCGGGAGGCGTCAACACTGAAGCTTTCTTT.

This chain links TRBV30 with TRBJ2-7; D is uncertain. The CDR3 sequence is 10 residues long. Germline CDR1 reads GTSNPN; CDR2 reads SVGIG (reference sequence). The V gene lost 5 bases and the J gene lost 3 bases, with 5 bases spanning the gap. Here the CDR3 DNA reads TGTGCCTGGGGCGACTACGAGCAGTACTTC. Residues: CAWGDYEQYF.

This clonotype was counted at least ten times. The chain uses TRBV10-3 and TRBJ2-1; TRBD2 matches 7 bases. The CDR3 contains 15 residues. Per germline, CDR1 ENHRY and CDR2 SYGVKD. V was clipped by 6 bases and J by 3 bases; unmatched bases: 8. The CDR3 reads CAISWSSGNYNEQFF. Here the CDR3 DNA reads TGTGCCATCAGCTGGTCAAGCGGGAACTACAATGAGCAGTTCTTC.

This clonotype has a handful of counts. The V gene is TRBV5-1, the J gene TRBJ2-3, with a possible D match to TRBD1 (6 bases). Germline V CDR1 and CDR2: SGHRS, YFSETQ. This CDR3 has 15 residues. Between the trimmed V and J ends, which lost 3 bases and 5 bases, there was a span of 16 bases. CDR3 in DNA: TGCGCCAGCAGCTGGGAAAGGGGGACCCGAGATACGCAGTATTTT. As protein: CASSWERGTRDTQYF.

The chain is built from TRBV5-4 and TRBJ2-5; TRBD2 aligns across 7 bases. The CDR3 is made up of 16 amino acids. Trimming cost V 5 bases and J 1 base; bases outside gene matches: 11. Germline-derived CDR1 and CDR2 are SGHNT and YYREEE (reference sequence). CDR3 loop: CASRRGLAALQETQYF. CDR3 sequence (DNA): TGTGCCAGCAGGCGGGGCCTAGCGGCACTCCAAGAGACCCAGTACTTC.

The chain uses TRBV7-2 and TRBJ2-1; 8 positions agree with TRBD1. The trim removed 2 bases at V and 9 bases at J, leaving 6 bases unmatched. Germline loops: CDR1 SGHTA, CDR2 FQGNSA. The CDR3 runs to 14 residues. CDR3 DNA: TGTGCCAGCAGCTTAACCGACAGGGGAAGTGAGCAGTTCTTC. It specifies CASSLTDRGSEQFF.

This clonotype was counted a few times. The genes are TRBV10-2 and TRBJ2-2, with D perhaps matching TRBD1 or TRBD2 (5 bases each). The CDR3 is 13 residues long. CDR1 and CDR2 from the germline V gene are WSHSY and SAAADI. V was cut by 8 bases and J by 2 bases, with 9 bases left in between. CDR3 loop: CASGDPNTGELFF. In nucleotides, the CDR3 is TGCGCCAGCGGGGACCCCAACACCGGGGAGCTGTTTTTT.